The rows below give T cell receptor beta chains drawn from one sample of a study of T cell repertoires in cytomegalovirus infection. TCRdb called the reads again in MiXCR, with one record for every CDR3 protein. Found here are just under 550,000 distinct CDR3 sequences, about 26% of them singletons; the top ten hold around 14%. Sequencing used PBMCs. These receptors were obtained from a human donor in good health (CMV status not recorded). Some clones in this sample may be carry-over from other donors' samples. CDR3s include the opening cysteine and the closing phenylalanine or tryptophan. The order of the fields is clone size, V gene, J gene, D gene, CDR3 DNA, CDR3 protein. A D gene is named only where the DNA matches it firmly. Size values are once, few and many counts, or a class for expanded clones, and some rows have none.

clone_size: few; v_call: TRBV6-2/TRBV6-3; j_call: TRBJ2-1; d_call: NA; cdr3_nt: TGTGCCAGCAGTTACTCTGAGGTTGAGCAGTTCTTC; cdr3_aa: CASSYSEVEQFF
clone_size: many; v_call: TRBV7-2; j_call: TRBJ1-1; d_call: TRBD1; cdr3_nt: TGTGCCAGCAGCAGGGACAGGGAGGCTGAAGCTTTCTTT; cdr3_aa: CASSRDREAEAFF
clone_size: many; v_call: TRBV7-2; j_call: TRBJ2-7; d_call: TRBD2; cdr3_nt: TGTGCCAGCAGGGCCCGGACAGGGACTAGCGGGACCTACGAGCAGTACTTC; cdr3_aa: CASRARTGTSGTYEQYF
clone_size: NA; v_call: TRBV7-2; j_call: TRBJ1-2; d_call: NA; cdr3_nt: TGTGCCAGCAGCTCCGATGATACAAACTATGGCTACACCTTC; cdr3_aa: CASSSDDTNYGYTF
clone_size: few; v_call: TRBV5-6; j_call: TRBJ2-3; d_call: NA; cdr3_nt: TGTGCCAGCAGCTTGGGTGGCGGGACTCGCACAGATACGCAGTATTTT; cdr3_aa: CASSLGGGTRTDTQYF
clone_size: many; v_call: TRBV12-3/TRBV12-4; j_call: TRBJ1-2; d_call: NA; cdr3_nt: TGTGCCAGCAGCCCGACAGCTCCTGACTATGGCTACACCTTC; cdr3_aa: CASSPTAPDYGYTF
clone_size: few; v_call: TRBV19; j_call: TRBJ2-1; d_call: NA; cdr3_nt: TGTGCCAGTAGTAGGGGAGCTAGCGTTTCCAATGAGCAGTTCTTC; cdr3_aa: CASSRGASVSNEQFF
clone_size: few; v_call: TRBV29-1; j_call: TRBJ1-1; d_call: NA; cdr3_nt: TGCAGCGTCCTAGACACCCCCGAAGCTTTCTTT; cdr3_aa: CSVLDTPEAFF
clone_size: many; v_call: TRBV7-2; j_call: TRBJ1-5; d_call: NA; cdr3_nt: TGTGCCAGCAGCTACAGGGAAGGTGATCAGCCCCAGCATTTT; cdr3_aa: CASSYREGDQPQHF
clone_size: NA; v_call: TRBV6-1; j_call: TRBJ2-1; d_call: TRBD2; cdr3_nt: TGTGCCAGCAGTAACTCCCCGGGACTATCCTACAATGAGCAGTTCTTC; cdr3_aa: CASSNSPGLSYNEQFF
clone_size: NA; v_call: TRBV20-1; j_call: TRBJ2-1; d_call: NA; cdr3_nt: TGCAGTGTCCAGATACGAGGCTCCTACAATGAGCAGTTCTTC; cdr3_aa: CSVQIRGSYNEQFF
clone_size: NA; v_call: TRBV20-1; j_call: TRBJ2-3; d_call: TRBD2; cdr3_nt: TGCAGTGCCGTAGGACTAGCGGAAGGCACAGATACGCAGTATTTT; cdr3_aa: CSAVGLAEGTDTQYF
clone_size: many; v_call: TRBV19; j_call: TRBJ1-2; d_call: NA; cdr3_nt: TGTGCCAGTAGTCCCGGGTATGGCTACACCTTC; cdr3_aa: CASSPGYGYTF
clone_size: few; v_call: TRBV12-3/TRBV12-4; j_call: TRBJ2-5; d_call: TRBD2; cdr3_nt: TGTGCCAGCAGTGGACTAGCGGGGATCCAAGAGACCCAGTACTTC; cdr3_aa: CASSGLAGIQETQYF
clone_size: NA; v_call: TRBV19; j_call: TRBJ2-1; d_call: NA; cdr3_nt: TGTGCCAGTAGTAGCCAGGGTGGGAATGAGCAGTTCTTC; cdr3_aa: CASSSQGGNEQFF
clone_size: NA; v_call: TRBV20-1; j_call: TRBJ2-7; d_call: TRBD1; cdr3_nt: TGCAGTGCTAGAGACGGACAGGGCAGCTCCTACGAGCAGTACTTC; cdr3_aa: CSARDGQGSSYEQYF
clone_size: NA; v_call: TRBV28; j_call: TRBJ1-1; d_call: TRBD1; cdr3_nt: TGTGCCAGCAAGACAGGGCACACTGAAGCTTTCTTT; cdr3_aa: CASKTGHTEAFF
clone_size: many; v_call: TRBV6-1; j_call: TRBJ2-7; d_call: TRBD2; cdr3_nt: TGTGCCAGCAGTTCACGGACTAGCGGGAGAGACGAGCAGTACTTC; cdr3_aa: CASSSRTSGRDEQYF
clone_size: NA; v_call: TRBV12-3/TRBV12-4; j_call: TRBJ1-6; d_call: NA; cdr3_nt: TGTGCCAGCAGTTTAGGCGGCAGGGGTTTGGGTTCACCCCTCCACTTT; cdr3_aa: CASSLGGRGLGSPLHF
clone_size: once; v_call: TRBV5-1; j_call: TRBJ1-3; d_call: NA; cdr3_nt: TGCGCCAGCAGCTTGGATGGTCCAGGGGATGGAAACACCATATATTTT; cdr3_aa: CASSLDGPGDGNTIYF
clone_size: NA; v_call: TRBV6-6; j_call: TRBJ1-6; d_call: NA; cdr3_nt: TGTGCCAGCAGCCAACAGGGAGATTCACCCCTCCACTTT; cdr3_aa: CASSQQGDSPLHF
clone_size: many; v_call: TRBV7-2; j_call: TRBJ2-2; d_call: TRBD1; cdr3_nt: TGTGCCAGCGGGAAAAGACAGGGCGGGTGGACCGGGGAGCTGTTTTTT; cdr3_aa: CASGKRQGGWTGELFF
clone_size: few; v_call: TRBV10-3; j_call: TRBJ2-7; d_call: TRBD1; cdr3_nt: TGTGCCATCGGCCGGGACAGTGACTTAAGTGTGCAGTACTTC; cdr3_aa: CAIGRDSDLSVQYF
clone_size: few; v_call: TRBV29-1; j_call: TRBJ2-5; d_call: NA; cdr3_nt: TGCAGCGTTAAAATGGGCGCGGAGACCCAGTACTTC; cdr3_aa: CSVKMGAETQYF
clone_size: few; v_call: TRBV29-1; j_call: TRBJ1-5; d_call: TRBD1; cdr3_nt: TGCAGCGTGGCCGGGACAGGGGTCAATCAGCCCCAGCATTTT; cdr3_aa: CSVAGTGVNQPQHF
clone_size: NA; v_call: TRBV10-3; j_call: TRBJ2-1; d_call: NA; cdr3_nt: TGTGCCATCAGTGAGTCCTCTGACCGGCTTGAGCAGTTCTTC; cdr3_aa: CAISESSDRLEQFF
clone_size: NA; v_call: TRBV28; j_call: TRBJ2-7; d_call: TRBD2; cdr3_nt: TGTGCCAGCAGGTCTAGCGGGAGTTCGAGCTCCTACGAGCAGTACTTC; cdr3_aa: CASRSSGSSSSYEQYF
clone_size: many; v_call: TRBV7-6; j_call: TRBJ2-1; d_call: NA; cdr3_nt: TGTGCCAGCAGCCTCACGTTGTCCGGGACGACCAATGAGCAGTTCTTC; cdr3_aa: CASSLTLSGTTNEQFF
clone_size: few; v_call: TRBV12-3/TRBV12-4; j_call: TRBJ2-3; d_call: TRBD2; cdr3_nt: TGTGCCAGCAGTTTACCGCCTAGCGGAGATACGCAGTATTTT; cdr3_aa: CASSLPPSGDTQYF